The 5 T cell receptor beta chains below were found in one sample sequenced in a study of blood T cell repertoires in COVID-19. Measured with immunoSEQ multiplex PCR; TCRdb has only the in-frame clones, and not every one. Of about 240,000 clones in the sample, around 85% were seen once. Specimen: peripheral blood. The receptors stem from a woman aged 80 or over with acute or convalescent COVID-19.

The CDR3 DNA reads as TGTGCCAGCAGCCTACAGAAGGACAGGGGAACCCACACAGATACGCAGTATTTT. It is translated as CASSLQKDRGTHTDTQYF. The gene calls are TRBV5-5 and TRBJ2-3; 9 positions match TRBD1. Per the germline V gene, CDR1 is SGHKS and CDR2 is YYEKEE (reference sequence). The V segment lost 4 bases and the J segment 2 bases; nucleotides outside the gene matches: 14. The CDR3 is 18 amino acids.

This clone turned up a few times. The rearrangement uses TRBV27 and TRBJ2-1; 9 nucleotides align to TRBD2. CDR3 length: 13 residues. CDR1 and CDR2 (germline): MNHEY, SMNVEV (reference sequence). V was clipped by 2 bases and J by 9 bases; unmatched bases: 2. The CDR3 nucleotides read TGTGCCAGCAGTTTAGCGCGGGGGGGTGAGCAGTTCTTC. This sequence encodes CASSLARGGEQFF.

Many counts were recorded for this clone. The J gene is TRBJ1-5, the V gene TRBV6-6; D unclear. V lost 7 bases and J lost 2, with 12 bases in between. This CDR3 is built from 14 residues. CDR1 MNHNY and CDR2 SVGAGI come from the germline V gene (reference sequence). The CDR3 DNA follows: TGTGCCAGCAAGGTACTCGGGGGCAATCAGCCCCAGCATTTT. Residues: CASKVLGGNQPQHF.

The V and J genes are TRBV9 and TRBJ2-5; D uncertain. The CDR3 is made up of 15 amino acids. V dropped 0 bases and J dropped 1 base, with 10 bases sitting between them. The germline V gene has CDR1 SGDLS and CDR2 YYNGEE. CDR3: CASSVAGRTQETQYF. The CDR3 DNA sequence: TGTGCCAGCAGCGTAGCTGGCCGTACCCAAGAGACCCAGTACTTC.

As concerns this clone: The CDR3 does not end in the conserved phenylalanine or tryptophan, so this is likely a read error. The chain uses TRBV7-2 and TRBJ2-7; maybe TRBD1 (6 bases). The CDR3 is 14 residues long. CDR1 SGHTA and CDR2 FQGNSA come from the germline V gene. V was clipped by 5 bases and J by 2 bases, with 13 bases between them. The CDR3: CASSRTARTYEQYL. CDR3 nucleotide sequence: TGTGCCAGCAGCCGGACAGCCAGAACCTACGAGCAGTACCTC.